One T cell receptor beta chain is described in this entry. Its specific antigen is unknown. The input lacks base qualities; no much larger clone sits a single base away. V drops 5 bases and J drops 6 bases, leaving 21 bases in between. CDR1 and CDR2 (LGHNA, YNFKEQ) derive from the germline V gene. Its CDR3 holds 16 amino acids, cysteine through phenylalanine. The entry retains the CDR3 DNA only, 48 bases that are in frame from base 1. In light of the paper, this sample's treatment or condition label describes: allogeneic hematopoietic cell transplantation with graft depleted of TCRalphabeta T cells and CD19 B cells. TCRalphabeta/CD19-depleted allogeneic hematopoietic cell grafts were given to the transplant recipients, all of whom were children. This specimen belongs to a study of T-cell reconstitution after alpha-beta-depleted transplantation in children (dated by TCRdb to about 2016). Background on the whole study: Using TCR repertoire profiling, the study followed T-cell immune reconstitution in a quantitative way in children after TCRalphabeta/CD19-depleted allogeneic hematopoietic cell transplantation. Points the paper makes about the study in general: Over the following months the frequencies of hyperexpanded clones went down, and after one year T-cell counts and TCRbeta diversity were mostly credited to newly produced T cells. In some patients, the high TCRbeta diversity seen at day 60 was put down to recipient T cells and intrathymic progenitors that had survived conditioning. The apparently early alphabetaT-cell count recovery about two months after transplant was reportedly dependent on only several hundred rapidly expanded clones derived from non-depleted graft cells.

The library was prepared using PCR. Sequencing took place on an Illumina HiSeq 2500. TCR libraries were prepared with molecular barcoding, using unique molecular identifiers to normalize TCRbeta repertoire quantification. TCRdb reran the public reads through fastp at Q25 and MiXCR, keeping productive beta chains. Each entry merges the rows of one CDR3 protein and shows their most common DNA and genes. This sample is represented by about 300,000 distinct CDR3 sequences; roughly a tenth of them were singletons. Of the sample, 7% to 9.5% is held by the ten largest clones. The chain is encoded by TRBV4-2 joined to TRBJ2-3; the D call could be TRBD1 or TRBD2, with each sharing 5 bases. This sample comprised PBMCs, obtained before TCRalphabeta/CD19-depleted stem cell transplant. The receptor's source is a boy in the first two years of life with acute myeloid leukemia, due to receive a stem cell transplant. The sequence in DNA is TGTGCCAGCAGCGGCCGGGACCGCGAAAGAATGGATACGCAGTATTTT. Its protein reads: CASSGRDRERMDTQYF.